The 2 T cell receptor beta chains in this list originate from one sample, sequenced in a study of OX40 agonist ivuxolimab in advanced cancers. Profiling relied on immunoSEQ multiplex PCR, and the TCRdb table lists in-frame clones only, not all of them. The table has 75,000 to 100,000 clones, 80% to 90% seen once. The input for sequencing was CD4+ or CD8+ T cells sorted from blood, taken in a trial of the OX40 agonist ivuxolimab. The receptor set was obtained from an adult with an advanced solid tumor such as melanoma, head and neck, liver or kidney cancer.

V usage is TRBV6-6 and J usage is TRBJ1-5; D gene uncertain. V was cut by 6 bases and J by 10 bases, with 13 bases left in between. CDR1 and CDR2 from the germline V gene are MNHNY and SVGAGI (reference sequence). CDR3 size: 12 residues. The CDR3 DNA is TGTGCCAGCAGATCGGGCACTCCTCCCCAGCATTTT. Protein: CASRSGTPPQHF.

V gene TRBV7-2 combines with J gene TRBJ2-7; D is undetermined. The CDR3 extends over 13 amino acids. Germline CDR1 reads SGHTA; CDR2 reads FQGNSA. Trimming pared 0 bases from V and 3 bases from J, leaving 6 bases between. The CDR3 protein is CASSLAHGYEQYF. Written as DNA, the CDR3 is TGTGCCAGCAGCTTAGCGCACGGCTACGAGCAGTACTTC.